This T cell receptor beta chain is from a study of OX40 agonist ivuxolimab in advanced cancers. Across the study: Allowance was made for prior anti-PD-1, anti-PD-L1 or anti-CTLA-4 therapy, and about 37% had some.

This CDR3 has 13 amino acids. Germline V gene lookup returns CDR1 SSHAT and CDR2 FNYEAQ (reference sequence). Study-wide points: Blood T cells, both CD4+ and CD8+, expanded clonally by week 6 at 0.1 to 3.0 mg/kg.

Sequencing was performed with immunoSEQ multiplex PCR; in TCRdb, only in-frame clones are kept and a portion is missing. The repertoire holds 85,000 to 95,000 clones, with more than 85% as singletons. With regard to this clone: The target antigen is unknown. A junction boundary mismatches the germline segment, possibly from a read error.

V is TRBV7-7 and J is TRBJ2-2; a weak D match, TRBD2 (5 bases). The TCR comes from an adult with an advanced solid tumor such as melanoma, head and neck, liver or kidney cancer. Sequenced material: CD4+ or CD8+ T cells sorted from blood, taken in a trial of the OX40 agonist ivuxolimab. The CDR3 protein is CASSLRETGELFF. The CDR3 DNA reads as TGTGCTAGCAGCTTAAGGGAGACCGGGGAGCTGTTTTTT.